The sequence of this T cell receptor (beta chain) was determined in a study of vaccination effects on CD4 cells after COVID-19. Notes on the study in general: Pronounced clonal contraction occurred in clones induced by infection and by vaccine late after vaccination.

Pools of viral peptides were used by the ViraFEST assay to expand antigen-specific CD4+ T cells ahead of sequencing. Investigators separated out CD4+ T cells once 10 days of culture had passed. Participants got two doses of BNT162b2 or mRNA-1273 vaccine. With approximately 9.8 ug/ml peptides and about 9.2 IU/ml IL-2, a few million PBMC per well were cultured. On both days 3 and 7, half of the culture medium was replaced with IL-2 medium. A word on this clone: What it recognizes is unknown.

Generated by immunoSEQ multiplex PCR, the TCRdb table keeps only in-frame clones and is missing some. Here the sample spans 84,000 or so clones, roughly 80% being singletons. With 0 bases removed from V and 8 bases from J, the gap between germline ends came to 14 bases. The CDR3 contains 15 residues. CDR1 and CDR2 from the germline V gene are SGHRS and YFSETQ. The sample in question was CD4+ T cells from PBMCs cultured with HCoV-OC43 spike peptides, obtained after COVID-19 vaccination. Sample subset: HCoV-OC43 spike overlapping peptide pool stimulation. The clonotype comes from a human donor who received a COVID-19 vaccine. The chain recombines TRBV5-1 with TRBJ1-4; no definite D call. The CDR3 sequence is CASSLVEGLGEKLFF. For the CDR3, the DNA is TGCGCCAGCAGCTTGGTTGAGGGTCTAGGGGAAAAACTGTTTTTT.